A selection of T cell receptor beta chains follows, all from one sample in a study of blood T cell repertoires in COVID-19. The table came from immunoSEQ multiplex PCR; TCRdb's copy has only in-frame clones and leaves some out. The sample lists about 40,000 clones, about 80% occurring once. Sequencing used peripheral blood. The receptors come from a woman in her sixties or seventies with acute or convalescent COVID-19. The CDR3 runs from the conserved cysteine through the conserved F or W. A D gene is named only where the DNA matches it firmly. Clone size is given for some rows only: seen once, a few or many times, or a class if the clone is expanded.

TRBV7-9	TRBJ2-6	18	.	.	CASSFTSAGSSGANVLTF	TGTGCCAGCAGCTTCACTTCGGCAGGAAGCTCTGGGGCCAACGTCCTGACTTTC
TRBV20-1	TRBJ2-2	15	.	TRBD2	CSASQTSGNTGELFF	TGCAGTGCTAGTCAGACTAGCGGGAACACCGGGGAGCTGTTTTTT
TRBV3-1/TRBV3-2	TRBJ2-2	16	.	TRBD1	CASSLLGTGRTGELFF	TGTGCCAGCAGCCTACTAGGGACAGGGAGAACCGGGGAGCTGTTTTTT
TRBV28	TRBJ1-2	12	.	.	CASEGGNYGYTF	TGTGCCAGTGAGGGGGGGAACTATGGCTACACCTTC
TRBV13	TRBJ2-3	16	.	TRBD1	CASSNGQAVSTDTQYF	TGTGCCAGCAGCAACGGACAGGCCGTTTCCACAGATACGCAGTATTTT
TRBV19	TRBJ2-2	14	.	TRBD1	CASSRGRNTGELFF	TGTGCCAGCTCCAGGGGGCGGAACACCGGGGAGCTGTTTTTT
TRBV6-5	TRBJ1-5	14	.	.	CASSYSLENQPQHF	TGTGCCAGCAGTTACTCGTTGGAGAATCAGCCCCAGCATTTT
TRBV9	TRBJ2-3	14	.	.	CASSSTPLADTQYF	TGTGCCAGCAGCTCTACTCCACTAGCAGATACGCAGTATTTT
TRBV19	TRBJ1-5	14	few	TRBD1	CASRPDRASGPQHF	TGTGCCAGTAGACCGGACAGGGCCTCGGGGCCCCAGCATTTT
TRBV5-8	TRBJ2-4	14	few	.	CASSRSGTNHIQYF	TGTGCCAGCAGCCGATCGGGTACTAATCACATTCAGTACTTC
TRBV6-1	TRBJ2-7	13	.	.	CASSEVPRGEQYF	TGTGCCAGCAGTGAAGTCCCGCGTGGCGAGCAGTACTTC
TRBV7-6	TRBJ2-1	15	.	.	CASSLDVAANNEQFF	TGTGCCAGCAGCTTAGATGTAGCGGCCAACAATGAGCAGTTCTTC
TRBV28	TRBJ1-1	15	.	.	CASSYPRGVNTEAFF	TGTGCCAGCAGCTATCCCCGGGGAGTGAACACTGAAGCTTTCTTT
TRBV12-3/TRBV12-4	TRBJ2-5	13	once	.	CASSLAHGETQYF	TGTGCCAGCAGTTTAGCGCACGGGGAGACCCAGTACTTC
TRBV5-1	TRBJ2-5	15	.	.	CASSQELVYQETQYF	TGCGCCAGCAGCCAAGAGCTAGTGTACCAAGAGACCCAGTACTTC
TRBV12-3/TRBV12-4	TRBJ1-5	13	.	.	CASSLLRDAPQHF	TGTGCCAGCAGTTTACTCCGGGATGCGCCCCAGCATTTT
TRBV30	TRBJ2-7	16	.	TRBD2	CAWSARAGLARYEQYF	TGTGCCTGGAGTGCCCGAGCGGGACTAGCTCGGTACGAGCAGTACTTC
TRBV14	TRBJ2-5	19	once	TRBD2	CASSQGGRKKREYGETQYF	TGTGCCAGCAGCCAAGGTGGTAGGAAGAAGCGGGAGTACGGAGAGACCCAGTACTTC
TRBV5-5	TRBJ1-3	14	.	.	CASSWTGHTDTIYF	TGTGCCAGCAGCTGGACTGGGCACACGGACACCATATATTTT
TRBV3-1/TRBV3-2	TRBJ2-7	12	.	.	CASSQLNSEQYF	TGTGCCAGCAGCCAACTTAACTCCGAGCAGTACTTC
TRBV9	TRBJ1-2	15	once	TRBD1	CASSVMPGGNYGYTF	TGTGCCAGCAGCGTAATGCCAGGGGGGAACTATGGCTACACCTTC
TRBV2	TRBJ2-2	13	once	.	CASSLTTTGELFF	TGTGCCAGCAGTTTAACTACAACCGGGGAGCTGTTTTTT
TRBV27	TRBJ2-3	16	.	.	CASSLRSGREIDTQYF	TGTGCCAGCAGTTTACGGTCGGGCCGGGAGATAGATACGCAGTATTTT
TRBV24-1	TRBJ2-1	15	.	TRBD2	CATSDPGLAGAEQFF	TGTGCCACCAGTGATCCGGGACTAGCGGGAGCTGAGCAGTTCTTC
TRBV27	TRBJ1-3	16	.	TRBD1	CASSKRQGDSGNTIYF	TGTGCCAGCAGTAAGAGACAGGGAGACTCTGGAAACACCATATATTTT
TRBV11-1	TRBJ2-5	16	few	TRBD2	CASSSHPLAEMETQYF	TGTGCCAGCAGCTCCCATCCCCTAGCGGAAATGGAGACCCAGTACTTC
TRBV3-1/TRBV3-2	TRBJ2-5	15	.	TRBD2	CASSLRTSGRETQYF	TGTGCCAGCAGCCTAAGAACTAGCGGGAGAGAGACCCAGTACTTC
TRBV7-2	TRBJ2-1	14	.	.	CASSRTRLRNEQFF	TGTGCCAGCAGCCGGACTCGGCTTAGGAATGAGCAGTTCTTC
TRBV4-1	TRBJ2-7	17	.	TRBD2	CASSQDVLAGNVYEQYF	TGCGCCAGCAGCCAAGATGTCCTAGCGGGAAATGTCTACGAGCAGTACTTC
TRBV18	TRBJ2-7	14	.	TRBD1	CASSRGTGPYEQYF	TGTGCCAGCTCACGGGGGACAGGGCCCTACGAGCAGTACTTC
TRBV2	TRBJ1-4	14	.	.	CASSPHSTNEKLFF	TGTGCCAGCAGTCCCCATTCAACTAATGAAAAACTGTTTTTT
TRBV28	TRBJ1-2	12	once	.	CASSQGSHGYTF	TGTGCCAGCAGCCAGGGGTCCCATGGCTACACCTTC
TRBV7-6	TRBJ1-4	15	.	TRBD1	CASSLGTGKGEKLFF	TGTGCCAGCAGCCTAGGGACAGGGAAGGGCGAAAAACTGTTTTTT
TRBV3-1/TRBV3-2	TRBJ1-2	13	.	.	CASSNEGVGGYTF	TGTGCCAGCTCAAACGAGGGTGTTGGTGGCTACACCTTC
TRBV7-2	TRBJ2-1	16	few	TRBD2	CASSLQAAGGYNEQFF	TGTGCCAGCAGCTTACAGGCAGCGGGGGGTTACAATGAGCAGTTCTTC
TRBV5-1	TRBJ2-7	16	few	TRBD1	CASSSSMGTGGVEQYF	TGCGCCAGCAGCTCCTCCATGGGGACAGGGGGCGTAGAGCAGTACTTC
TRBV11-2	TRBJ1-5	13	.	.	CASSLESNQPQHF	TGTGCCAGCAGCTTAGAATCGAATCAGCCCCAGCATTTT
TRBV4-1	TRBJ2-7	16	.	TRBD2	CASSQDSLAGRYEQYF	TGCGCCAGCAGCCAAGATAGTTTAGCGGGAAGGTACGAGCAGTACTTC
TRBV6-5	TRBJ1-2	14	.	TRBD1	CASSDRGPHYGYTF	TGTGCCAGCAGCGACAGGGGACCTCACTATGGCTACACCTTC
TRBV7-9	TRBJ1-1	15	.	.	CASSLGIARNTEAFF	TGTGCCAGCAGCTTAGGTATAGCGAGGAACACTGAAGCTTTCTTT
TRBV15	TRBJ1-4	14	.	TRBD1	CATRRDRNNEKLFF	TGTGCCACCAGAAGGGACAGAAATAATGAAAAACTGTTTTTT
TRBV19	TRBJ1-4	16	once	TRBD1	CASSPSHRGYNEKLFF	TGTGCCAGTAGTCCATCGCACAGGGGGTATAATGAAAAACTGTTTTTT
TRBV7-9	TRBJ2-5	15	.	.	CASSLWTGGQETQYF	TGTGCCAGCAGCTTATGGACAGGAGGGCAAGAGACCCAGTACTTC
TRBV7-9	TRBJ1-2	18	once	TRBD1	CASSLDSGQGGNNYGYTF	TGTGCCAGCAGCTTAGATTCGGGGCAGGGGGGAAATAACTATGGCTACACCTTC
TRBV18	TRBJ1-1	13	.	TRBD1	CASSGQENTEAFF	TGTGCCAGCTCAGGACAGGAGAACACTGAAGCTTTCTTT
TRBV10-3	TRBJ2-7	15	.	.	CAISQGVASSYEQYF	TGTGCCATCAGCCAGGGTGTAGCTAGCTCCTACGAGCAGTACTTC
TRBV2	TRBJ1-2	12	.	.	CASGGGNYGYTF	TGTGCCAGCGGGGGGGGAAACTATGGCTACACCTTC
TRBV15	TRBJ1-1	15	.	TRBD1	CATSRARTGVTEAFF	TGTGCCACCAGCAGAGCTAGGACAGGGGTCACTGAAGCTTTCTTT
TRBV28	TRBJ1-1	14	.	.	CASSFGGPHTEAFF	TGTGCCAGCAGTTTCGGGGGGCCCCACACTGAAGCTTTCTTT
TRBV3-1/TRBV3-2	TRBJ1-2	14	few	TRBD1	CASSQKGALRGYTF	TGTGCCAGCAGCCAGAAGGGGGCCCTTCGGGGCTACACCTTC
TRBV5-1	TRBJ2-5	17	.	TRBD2	CASSFQLAGTSQETQYF	TGCGCCAGCAGCTTCCAGCTAGCGGGAACATCCCAAGAGACCCAGTACTTC
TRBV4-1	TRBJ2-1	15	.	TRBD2	CASSRGLGLYNEQFF	TGCGCCAGCAGCCGCGGACTAGGCCTGTACAATGAGCAGTTCTTC
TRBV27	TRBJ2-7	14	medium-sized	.	CASRIQGETYEQYF	TGTGCCAGCAGAATACAGGGTGAAACCTACGAGCAGTACTTC
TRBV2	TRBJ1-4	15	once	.	CASSWTVTTNEKLFF	TGTGCCAGCAGTTGGACAGTAACAACTAATGAAAAACTGTTTTTT
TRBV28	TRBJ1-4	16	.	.	CASSFLPGALREKLFF	TGTGCCAGCAGTTTCCTTCCAGGGGCCTTACGTGAAAAACTGTTTTTT
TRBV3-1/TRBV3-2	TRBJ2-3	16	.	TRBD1	CASSLRTGEKMDTQYF	TGTGCCAGCAGCCTTAGGACAGGGGAAAAAATGGATACGCAGTATTTT
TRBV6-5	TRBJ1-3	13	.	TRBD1	CASRQGGGNTIYF	TGTGCCAGCCGACAGGGGGGAGGTAACACCATATATTTT